The 8 T cell receptor beta chains below come from one sample, sequenced in a study of T cell therapy after organ transplantation. Method: immunoSEQ multiplex PCR; TCRdb's copy keeps in-frame clones and lacks some. The sample shows over 20,000 clones, around 83% of them seen only once. The sample's time point: 20-29 weeks after completion of therapy. No antigen is known for these receptors. The input for sequencing was CD8+ T cells from blood, taken after autologous CMV-specific T cell therapy. These receptors all stem from a human patient who had received a solid organ transplant and had CMV disease. The graft donor may have contributed some T cells.

The chain employs TRBV9 and TRBJ1-1, with D possibly matching TRBD1 (6 bases). CDR1 is SGDLS and CDR2 is YYNGEE in the germline V gene. The CDR3 length is 15 residues. The germline V and J ends were trimmed by 4 bases and 4 bases, with 17 bases remaining between them. DNA of the CDR3: TGTGCCAGCAGCTCCAAACAGGGCGTCAGCACTGAAGCTTTCTTT. It translates to CASSSKQGVSTEAFF.

The chain links TRBV5-8 to TRBJ1-3; 7 nucleotides agree with TRBD1. From germline, CDR1 is SGHTS and CDR2 YDEGEE. Germline trimming cut 0 bases from V and 1 base from J; bases unmatched to any gene: 7. The CDR3 sequence is 17 residues long. The CDR3 DNA reads as TGTGCCAGCAGCTTGGATGGGACAGTTGCTTCTGGAAACACCATATATTTT. Residues: CASSLDGTVASGNTIYF.

The rearrangement uses TRBV19 and TRBJ2-1; the D gene is possibly TRBD1 (6 bases). This CDR3 has 15 residues. Germline V gene data show CDR1 as LNHDA and CDR2 as SQIVND (reference sequence). The germline V and J ends were trimmed by 4 bases and 0 bases, with 10 bases remaining between them. In nucleotides, the CDR3 is TGTGCCAGTAGTACAACAGGGAGCTCCTACAATGAGCAGTTCTTC. This sequence encodes CASSTTGSSYNEQFF.

This sequence joins TRBV5-1 and TRBJ1-5; D gene uncertain. V shed 0 bases and J shed 0 bases, with 7 bases lying between them. The V gene's germline CDR1 is SGHRS and CDR2 YFSETQ. This CDR3 is built from 15 residues. The CDR3: CASSLDLGSNQPQHF. The CDR3 DNA reads as TGCGCCAGCAGCTTGGATTTAGGTAGCAATCAGCCCCAGCATTTT.

This chain links TRBV5-1 with TRBJ1-2, with 7 bases aligning to TRBD1. The V and J ends lost 4 bases and 8 bases, in that order; junction bases with no gene match: 14. Germline V gene lookup returns CDR1 SGHRS and CDR2 YFSETQ. The CDR3 sequence is 15 residues long. The CDR3 nucleotides are TGCGCCAGCAGCCCCGGGACAGCACCCGGATTAGGCTACACCTTC. Amino acids: CASSPGTAPGLGYTF.

The V and J genes are TRBV6-6 and TRBJ2-7, with D possibly matching TRBD1 (5 bases). CDR1 MNHNY and CDR2 SVGAGI come from the germline V gene (reference sequence). This CDR3 has 11 residues. V lost 2 bases to trimming and J lost 6 bases, with 5 bases between them. The CDR3, as DNA: TGTGCCAGCAGTTACGGGGCCGAGCAGTACTTC. It translates to CASSYGAEQYF.

This chain uses TRBV9 with TRBJ2-1; TRBD2 agrees at 12 bases. This CDR3 comprises 17 residues. J gave up 1 base and V 4 bases, and 6 bases lay outside the gene matches. Germline V gives CDR1 SGDLS, CDR2 YYNGEE. The CDR3 DNA reads as TGTGCCAGCAGCACTCGGACTAGCGGGGATTCCTACAATGAGCAGTTCTTC. Encoded protein: CASSTRTSGDSYNEQFF.

The genes are TRBV27 and TRBJ2-6, with D possibly being TRBD1 (5 bases). The ends were cut back, 6 bases at V and 0 bases at J, with 9 bases in the middle. Germline loops: CDR1 MNHEY, CDR2 SMNVEV (reference sequence). The CDR3 is 15 residues long. DNA for the CDR3: TGTGCCAGCAGGTTGACAGACTCTGGGGCCAACGTCCTGACTTTC. Translated: CASRLTDSGANVLTF.